These 29 T cell receptor beta chains were sequenced from one sample in a study of T cell responses to AZD1222 COVID-19 vaccine. Measured with immunoSEQ multiplex PCR; TCRdb has only the in-frame clones, and not every one. The data hold approximately 110,000 clones, with about 91% observed a single time. The specimen comprised peripheral blood, sampled on day 0 of AZD1222 vaccination. The receptor source for this set is an adult in good health.

V usage is TRBV18 and J usage is TRBJ1-6; D is uncertain. Per the germline V gene, CDR1 is KGHSH and CDR2 is LQKENI. The ends were cut back, 5 bases at V and 4 bases at J, with 9 bases in the middle. This CDR3 region has 14 residues. As DNA, the CDR3 is TGTGCCAGCTCATACCGGGATTATAATTCACCCCTCCACTTT. It encodes CASSYRDYNSPLHF.

This chain connects TRBV5-4 to TRBJ2-1; the D call may be TRBD1 or TRBD2 (5 bases each). Germline V gene data show CDR1 as SGHNT and CDR2 as YYREEE (reference sequence). V was cut by 4 bases and J by 9 bases, with 17 bases left in between. The CDR3 length is 14 residues. In DNA, the CDR3 is TGTGCCAGCAGCGCCGGGACGCCTGGAGGTGAGCAGTTCTTC. Translating it yields CASSAGTPGGEQFF.

This sequence joins TRBV10-3 and TRBJ1-2; D call uncertain. Germline CDR1 reads ENHRY; CDR2 reads SYGVKD. V lost 0 bases and J 4 bases, leaving 12 bases between the germline ends. This CDR3 region has 15 residues. The CDR3 loop is CAISESNLGVYGYTF. The DNA of the CDR3 is TGTGCCATCAGTGAGTCGAATTTGGGAGTCTATGGCTACACCTTC.

V gene TRBV19 combines with J gene TRBJ1-5; D uncertain. The CDR3 contains 13 residues. The V gene's germline CDR1 is LNHDA and CDR2 SQIVND (reference sequence). The V end lost 7 bases, the J end lost 5 bases, and 12 bases lay between the germline ends. As DNA, the CDR3 is TGTGCCAGTACGGCAGGTTATTATCAGCCCCAGCATTTT. It codes for CASTAGYYQPQHF.

Only one count was recorded for this clone. The chain has TRBV2 and TRBJ1-2; no definite D call. Germline V gene sequence: CDR1 SNHLY, CDR2 FYNNEI. V was pared by 3 bases and J by 2 bases, with 10 bases between. This CDR3 has 14 residues. CDR3 nucleotides: TGTGCCAGCAGTGATAATCTGGGCAACTATGGCTACACCTTC. Protein sequence: CASSDNLGNYGYTF.

This clone was observed once. The chain recombines TRBV29-1 with TRBJ2-2; 8 bases align to TRBD1. CDR3 length: 15 residues. Germline CDR1 SQVTM, CDR2 ANQGSEA. The V gene end was trimmed by 1 base and the J gene end by 6 bases; junction bases not matched to a gene: 7. In DNA form, the CDR3 reads TGCAGCGTTGAAGTTAGTCACAGGGGGTCCGGGGAGCTGTTTTTT. Protein product: CSVEVSHRGSGELFF.

The J gene is TRBJ2-1, the V gene TRBV12-5; D call uncertain. Looked up from germline, CDR1 is LGHNT and CDR2 is FRNRAP. This CDR3 comprises 13 residues. V lost 2 bases and J lost 11, with 13 bases in between. The CDR3 reads CASGLPPGAQQFF. The CDR3 DNA is TGTGCTAGTGGTTTGCCCCCAGGAGCCCAGCAGTTCTTC.

This clone is medium-sized. The chain joins TRBV7-2 to TRBJ1-5; D is undetermined. The CDR3 runs to 13 residues. Germline loops: CDR1 SGHTA, CDR2 FQGNSA. Between the trimmed V and J ends, which lost 6 bases and 3 bases, there was a span of 9 bases. The CDR3 bases are TGTGCCAGCAGTGGGGAGGCCAATCAGCCCCAGCATTTT. Residues: CASSGEANQPQHF.

The V call is TRBV27, the J call TRBJ1-2; no reliable D call. The CDR3 loop spans 14 amino acids. Trimming removed 2 bases at V and 3 bases at J, with 10 bases between. The germline V gene has CDR1 MNHEY and CDR2 SMNVEV (reference sequence). CDR3 region: CASSLRGPDYGYTF. CDR3 DNA: TGTGCCAGCAGTTTAAGAGGGCCCGACTATGGCTACACCTTC.

The CDR3 here is CAISDGQHNQPQHF. DNA for the CDR3: TGTGCCATCAGTGATGGGCAGCACAATCAGCCCCAGCATTTT. The chain employs TRBV10-3 and TRBJ1-5, with D unclear. The V and J ends lost 3 bases and 3 bases respectively, with 9 bases between them. This CDR3 has 14 amino acids. The germline V gene encodes CDR1 ENHRY and CDR2 SYGVKD.

The chain is built from TRBV7-8 and TRBJ2-7; a possible D gene is TRBD2 (6 bases). Germline CDR1 reads SGHVS; CDR2 reads FQNEAQ. The V end was cut by 5 bases, the J end by 5 bases, with 19 bases between. The CDR3 has 15 residues. The CDR3 DNA sequence: TGTGCCAGCAGCGTCGGCTCCGGGAGTTACCACGAGCAGTACTTC. The encoded protein is CASSVGSGSYHEQYF.

The gene calls are TRBV5-1 and TRBJ2-7, with TRBD1 matching over 7 bases. The V and J ends lost 3 bases and 3 bases, in that order; junction bases with no gene match: 3. Germline CDR1 reads SGHRS; CDR2 reads YFSETQ. This CDR3 has 13 amino acids. The CDR3 protein is CASSSGTDYEQYF. Written as DNA, the CDR3 is TGCGCCAGCAGCTCCGGGACAGACTACGAGCAGTACTTC.

The chain is built from TRBV7-9 and TRBJ2-7, with D possibly being TRBD1 or TRBD2 (5 bases each). CDR3 length: 13 amino acids. Germline CDR1 and CDR2: SEHNR and FQNEAQ (reference sequence). Trimming left V 5 bases short and J 2 bases short, with 10 bases between. The chain's CDR3 is CASSGGRAYEQYF. CDR3 coding DNA: TGTGCCAGCAGCGGGGGACGGGCCTACGAGCAGTACTTC.

This chain joins TRBV6-5 and TRBJ1-2, with unresolved D. Germline V gene lookup returns CDR1 MNHEY and CDR2 SVGAGI. The CDR3 sequence is 11 residues long. V gave up 8 bases and J gave up 8 bases, with 12 bases separating them. CDR3: CASGTDWGYTF. In DNA form, the CDR3 reads TGTGCCAGCGGAACCGATTGGGGCTACACCTTC.

J is TRBJ2-7 and V is TRBV11-2; 9 bases agree with TRBD1. With 5 bases clipped from V and 5 bases from J, the junction kept 10 bases outside the gene matches. This CDR3 has 15 residues. CDR1 is SGHAT, CDR2 FQNNGV, per germline. The CDR3 spells CASSQDRGPFHEQYF. In DNA, the CDR3 is TGTGCCAGCAGCCAGGACAGGGGACCCTTTCACGAGCAGTACTTC.

V is TRBV10-3 and J is TRBJ1-1; 7 nucleotides align to TRBD1. With V trimmed by 6 bases and J by 8 bases, 9 bases remained unmatched. The CDR3 runs to 13 residues. Germline V gene lookup returns CDR1 ENHRY and CDR2 SYGVKD. Here the CDR3 reads CAISPGQIREAFF. The CDR3 nucleotides are TGTGCCATCAGCCCGGGACAGATTAGGGAAGCTTTCTTT.

The J gene is TRBJ1-1, the V gene TRBV5-4, with unresolved D. V was pared by 1 base and J by 5 bases, with 12 bases between. The CDR3 covers 14 residues. The germline CDR1 and CDR2 sequences are SGHNT and YYREEE (reference sequence). The CDR3 region is CASSLTAVETEAFF. In nucleotides, the CDR3 is TGTGCCAGCAGCTTGACCGCAGTGGAAACTGAAGCTTTCTTT.

In this sample, this clone turned up a few times. The chain has TRBV18 and TRBJ1-6; maybe TRBD1 (5 bases). This CDR3 spans 16 amino acids. Between the trimmed V and J ends, which lost 3 bases and 10 bases, there was a span of 19 bases. Germline V CDR1 and CDR2: KGHSH, LQKENI. CDR3 nucleotides: TGTGCCAGCTCACCCCTTGGACACGATGGTGGCTCACCCCTCCACTTT. The encoded protein is CASSPLGHDGGSPLHF. Drawing the rest from reference TRBV18 and TRBJ1-6, the complete variable domain is NAGVMQNPRHLVRRRGQEARLRCSPMKGHSHVYWYRQLPEEGLKFMVYLQKENIIDESGMPKERFSAEFPKEGPSILRIQQVVRGDSAAYFCASSPLGHDGGSPLHFGNGTRLTVT.

J is TRBJ1-2 and V is TRBV2; D may be TRBD1 (5 bases). The CDR3 runs to 13 residues. The V gene lost 3 bases and the J gene lost 4 bases, with 9 bases spanning the gap. CDR1 SNHLY and CDR2 FYNNEI come from the germline V gene. Here the CDR3 DNA reads TGTGCCAGCAGTGACACAGGCACCTATGGCTACACCTTC. Its protein product is CASSDTGTYGYTF.

The CDR3 bases are TGTGCCAGCAGCTTAGGTGGCAGGGACAACTATGGCTACACCTTC. Amino acids: CASSLGGRDNYGYTF. This chain connects TRBV7-3 to TRBJ1-2; a weak D match, TRBD1 (5 bases). Germline V lookup: CDR1 SGHTA, CDR2 FQGTGA. V shed 2 bases and J shed 2 bases, with 12 bases lying between them. The CDR3 length is 15 residues. The whole variable domain, remainder taken from reference TRBV7-3 and TRBJ1-2, is GAGVSQTPSNKVTEKGKYVELRCDPISGHTALYWYRQSLGQGPEFLIYFQGTGAADDSGLPNDRFFAVRPEGSVSTLKIQRTERGDSAVYLCASSLGGRDNYGYTFGSGTRLTVV.

The chain carries TRBV10-3 and TRBJ2-5; D unresolved. Trimming left V 0 bases short and J 5 bases short, with 7 bases between. CDR3 size: 13 residues. Germline values: CDR1 ENHRY, CDR2 SYGVKD. CDR3 sequence (DNA): TGTGCCATCAGTGAGTCGACTCGGGAGACCCAGTACTTC. This gives the protein CAISESTRETQYF.

This clone showed up just once. This chain connects TRBV24-1 to TRBJ1-2, with D perhaps TRBD1 (6 bases). Germline lookup yields CDR1 KGHDR and CDR2 SFDVKD. V lost 0 bases to trimming and J lost 1 base, with 14 bases between them. There are 17 residues in the CDR3. CDR3 sequence: CATSDLVGHLCNYGYTF. In DNA, the CDR3 is TGTGCCACCAGTGATTTGGTGGGACACCTATGTAACTATGGCTACACCTTC.

This chain links TRBV19 with TRBJ1-4; TRBD1 aligns across 8 bases. V dropped 6 bases and J dropped 3; count of bases not matched to a gene: 6. The CDR3 has 15 amino acids. The germline gives CDR1 LNHDA, CDR2 SQIVND (reference sequence). Here the CDR3 reads CASRGRTGPNEKLFF. The DNA for the CDR3 is TGTGCCAGTAGGGGAAGGACAGGGCCTAATGAAAAACTGTTTTTT. Full variable domain (outside the CDR3, taken from reference TRBV19 and TRBJ1-4): DGGITQSPKYLFRKEGQNVTLSCEQNLNHDAMYWYRQDPGQGLRLIYYSQIVNDFQKGDIAEGYSVSREKKESFPLTVTSAQKNPTAFYLCASRGRTGPNEKLFFGSGTQLSVL.

The chain combines TRBV7-2 with TRBJ2-5; 13 bases are a match to TRBD2. The V gene end was trimmed by 7 bases and the J gene end by 5 bases; junction bases not matched to a gene: 7. Germline V gives CDR1 SGHTA, CDR2 FQGNSA. This CDR3 contains 15 residues. Written as DNA, the CDR3 is TGTGCCAGCAAACTAGCGGGGGGGCCCACCGAGACCCAGTACTTC. This codes for CASKLAGGPTETQYF.

V and J are TRBV9 and TRBJ1-2, with 8 bases fitting TRBD1. The CDR3 sequence is 17 residues long. Germline CDR1 SGDLS, CDR2 YYNGEE. Trimming took 0 bases from V and 8 from J; bases not matched to a gene: 15. CDR3 nucleotide sequence: TGTGCCAGCAGCGTAGCAGGGGGCATTGAGGACTATGGGGGCTACACCTTC. It translates to CASSVAGGIEDYGGYTF.

CDR3 nucleotides: TGTGCCAGCACAACGGGCGGTGCCTACGAGCAGTACTTC. This translates into CASTTGGAYEQYF. The chain carries TRBV12-3 or TRBV12-4 and TRBJ2-7; no clear D gene. The CDR3 has 13 amino acids. Trimming left V 7 bases short and J 2 bases short, with 12 bases between.

The gene calls are TRBV7-2 and TRBJ1-1, with D hard to call. The CDR3 runs 14 residues. Trimming shortened V by 5 bases and J by 1 base, and 11 bases separated the two germline ends. Germline CDR1 SGHTA, CDR2 FQGNSA. In DNA form, the CDR3 reads TGTGCCAGCAGCCCAGCGACGGGGAACACTGAAGCTTTCTTT. Its protein is CASSPATGNTEAFF. The full variable domain, in which reference TRBV7-2 and TRBJ1-1 provide the parts outside the CDR3, is GAGVSQSPSNKVTEKGKDVELRCDPISGHTALYWYRQSLGQGLEFLIYFQGNSAPDKSGLPSDRFSAERTGGSVSTLTIQRTQQEDSAVYLCASSPATGNTEAFFGQGTRLTVV.

As concerns this clone: The sample carries other DNA sequences with the same CDR3. V is TRBV9 and J is TRBJ1-6; D ambiguous. With 0 bases removed from V and 7 bases from J, the gap between germline ends came to 8 bases. CDR1 SGDLS and CDR2 YYNGEE come from the germline V gene. CDR3 length equals 14 residues. CDR3 residues: CASSVGGSNSPLHF. The CDR3 DNA is TGTGCCAGCAGCGTAGGAGGGTCGAATTCACCCCTCCACTTT.

This clone appeared once. The chain carries TRBV11-2 and TRBJ2-1; D is perhaps TRBD1 (5 bases). CDR1 is SGHAT and CDR2 is FQNNGV in the germline V gene. The CDR3 sequence is 15 residues long. V gave up 5 bases and J gave up 5 bases, with 16 bases separating them. In DNA, the CDR3 is TGTGCCAGCAGCACGATCCAGGGTACAAACAATGAGCAGTTCTTC. Encoded protein: CASSTIQGTNNEQFF.